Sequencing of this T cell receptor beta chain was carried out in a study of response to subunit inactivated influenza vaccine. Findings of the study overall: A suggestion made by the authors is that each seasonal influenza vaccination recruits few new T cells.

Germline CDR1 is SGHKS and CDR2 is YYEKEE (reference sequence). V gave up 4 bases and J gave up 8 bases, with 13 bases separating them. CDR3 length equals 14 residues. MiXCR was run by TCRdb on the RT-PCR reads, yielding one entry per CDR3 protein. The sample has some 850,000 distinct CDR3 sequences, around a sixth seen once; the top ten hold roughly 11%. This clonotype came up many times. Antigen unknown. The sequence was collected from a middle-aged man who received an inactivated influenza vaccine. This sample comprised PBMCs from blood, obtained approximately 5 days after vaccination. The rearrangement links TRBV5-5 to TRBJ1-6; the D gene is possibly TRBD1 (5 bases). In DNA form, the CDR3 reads TGTGCCAGCAGCACGGGGACGGAGGATTCACCCCTCCACTTT. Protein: CASSTGTEDSPLHF.